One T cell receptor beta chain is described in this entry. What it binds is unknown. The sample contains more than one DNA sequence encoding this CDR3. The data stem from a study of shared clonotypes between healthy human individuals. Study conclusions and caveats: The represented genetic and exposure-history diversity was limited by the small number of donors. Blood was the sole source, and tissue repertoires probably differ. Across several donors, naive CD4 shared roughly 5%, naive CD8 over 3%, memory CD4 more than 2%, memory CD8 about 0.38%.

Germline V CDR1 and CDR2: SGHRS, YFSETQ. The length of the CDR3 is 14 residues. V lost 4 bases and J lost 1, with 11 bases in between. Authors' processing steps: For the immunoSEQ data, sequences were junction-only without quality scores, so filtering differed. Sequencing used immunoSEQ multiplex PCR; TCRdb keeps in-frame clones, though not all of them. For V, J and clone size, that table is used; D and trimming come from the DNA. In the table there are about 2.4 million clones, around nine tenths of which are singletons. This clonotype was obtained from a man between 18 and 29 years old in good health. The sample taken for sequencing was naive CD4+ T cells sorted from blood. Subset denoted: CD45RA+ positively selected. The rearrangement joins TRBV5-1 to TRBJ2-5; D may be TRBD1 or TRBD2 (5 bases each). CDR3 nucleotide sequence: TGCGCCAGCAGCCCGGGACCTAGCCAAGAGACCCAGTACTTC. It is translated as CASSPGPSQETQYF.